A selection of T cell receptor beta chains follows, all from one sample in a study of blood T cell repertoires in COVID-19. The repertoire was sequenced with immunoSEQ multiplex PCR; TCRdb's copy has only in-frame clones and lacks some. Counted here are around 200,000 clones, around nine tenths occurring once; the ten biggest clones make up around 1.5%. Sequenced material: peripheral blood. These receptors were collected from a man younger than 35 with active or convalescent COVID-19. CDR3s include the opening cysteine and the closing phenylalanine or tryptophan. The D gene is left open where the match is weak.

CDR3 length	J gene	D gene	V gene	CDR3 protein
15	TRBJ1-5	TRBD1	TRBV6-6	CASTRPGQGNQPQHF
13	TRBJ2-7	NA	TRBV6-5	CATNSGSSYEQYF
17	TRBJ2-3	TRBD2	TRBV5-4	CASSLVGRGGRADTQYF
15	TRBJ2-5	NA	TRBV15	CATSRDPSPGETQYF
12	TRBJ2-7	NA	TRBV3-1/TRBV3-2	CASSQELNEQYF
13	TRBJ2-3	NA	TRBV30	CAGMTLSTDTQYF
16	TRBJ2-3	TRBD1	TRBV24-1	CATSDFRTGQGDTQYF
14	TRBJ1-2	NA	TRBV4-2	CASSQDRLNYGYTF
16	TRBJ2-4	TRBD2	TRBV7-2	CASSTDSAGGLGIQYF
13	TRBJ2-4	NA	TRBV6-5	CASCQQAGNIQYF
15	TRBJ1-2	TRBD1	TRBV9	CASSLRTGGLYGYTF
14	TRBJ2-7	TRBD1	TRBV5-1	CASSSTGTGNEQYF
17	TRBJ2-4	NA	TRBV7-2	CASSLPVGNIAKNIQYF
14	TRBJ2-7	TRBD1	TRBV6-5	CASSYRTGVVEQYF
14	TRBJ1-2	NA	TRBV19	CASRTKDRGSGYTF
15	TRBJ1-1	TRBD1	TRBV11-2	CASSRGTGVDTEAFF
18	TRBJ1-1	NA	TRBV19	CASKSRYRVGVMNTEAFF
18	TRBJ2-3	NA	TRBV5-1	CASSLIGSEAHTTDTQYF
16	TRBJ2-2	TRBD1	TRBV7-9	CASSLGQVIISGELFF
14	TRBJ1-1	TRBD1	TRBV19	CASGTGIMNTEAFF
15	TRBJ1-1	TRBD1	TRBV5-1	CASSPRQGAYTEAFF
15	TRBJ1-2	NA	TRBV3-1/TRBV3-2	CASSQEVSANYGYTF
12	TRBJ2-2	NA	TRBV11-2	CASRLYTGELFF
16	TRBJ2-2	TRBD2	TRBV9	CASSVSGRGRTGELFF
14	TRBJ2-3	NA	TRBV19	CASSMARFTDTQYF
13	TRBJ2-5	NA	TRBV12-3/TRBV12-4	CASSFRDQETQYF
15	TRBJ2-2	NA	TRBV5-1	CASSGIGQSTGELFF
14	TRBJ2-3	TRBD1	TRBV19	CASSTGQGTDTQYF
16	TRBJ1-5	TRBD1	TRBV6-2/TRBV6-3	CASSYGFRGRDQPQHF
13	TRBJ2-7	TRBD2	TRBV29-1	CSVAGLAGAEQYF
15	TRBJ2-1	NA	TRBV9	CASSVDQAGNNEQFF
16	TRBJ2-2	TRBD2	TRBV10-3	CAISESLQGGTGELFF
15	TRBJ1-3	NA	TRBV30	CAWRAQNFPGNTIYF
14	TRBJ1-2	TRBD1	TRBV28	CASNLPSGGFGYTF
13	TRBJ2-1	NA	TRBV2	CASSPLADNEQFF
16	TRBJ1-6	NA	TRBV7-3	CASSLNSGGSNSPLHF
13	TRBJ1-5	NA	TRBV6-5	CASSSQTYQPQHF
13	TRBJ2-2	NA	TRBV3-1/TRBV3-2	CASSLLYTGELFF
16	TRBJ1-1	TRBD1	TRBV6-1	CASSDRQGRPNTEAFF
17	TRBJ2-2	NA	TRBV5-1	CASSLRRERSSTGELFF
18	TRBJ2-3	TRBD2	TRBV7-7	CASSPGTSGRAGTDTQYF
16	TRBJ2-2	NA	TRBV7-2	CASSSIQTGGGGELFF
17	TRBJ2-6	TRBD1	TRBV30	CAWSGAGGASGANVLTF
16	TRBJ2-2	TRBD2	TRBV3-1/TRBV3-2	CASSQDLGGGPGELFF
17	TRBJ2-1	NA	TRBV19	CASSPHRGTAEPNEQFF
14	TRBJ1-3	TRBD1	TRBV7-9	CASSSEDREYTIYF
13	TRBJ1-1	NA	TRBV2	CASSEDRNTEAFF
16	TRBJ2-7	NA	TRBV7-2	CASSLEPRGRSYEQYF
14	TRBJ2-1	NA	TRBV27	CASSSGQYYNEQFF
13	TRBJ2-1	NA	TRBV19	CASSIAREAEQFF
15	TRBJ1-1	NA	TRBV15	CATSLNDRMNTEAFF
15	TRBJ2-7	TRBD2	TRBV7-2	CASSPTSGTAYEQYF
18	TRBJ2-3	TRBD2	TRBV27	CASSLYPKLAGELDTQYF
14	TRBJ2-5	NA	TRBV6-2/TRBV6-3	CASSYGQAQETQYF
14	TRBJ1-3	NA	TRBV6-5	CASTENRSGNTIYF
14	TRBJ1-1	TRBD1	TRBV10-3	CAIRDDRGDTEAFF